The 17 T cell receptor beta chains in this list originate from one sample, sequenced in a study of cytomegalovirus exposure and HLA in healthy donors. TCRdb's copy holds only in-frame clones and misses some; the assay was immunoSEQ multiplex PCR. In the table there are 260,000 or so clones, approximately 90% of which are singletons. Sequenced sample: PBMCs. These receptors all stem from a woman younger than 30 in good health and CMV-seronegative.

The genes are TRBV25-1 and TRBJ2-2; 10 bases are shared with TRBD2. Trimming removed 1 base from V and 6 bases from J; junction bases left unmatched: 5. This CDR3 comprises 16 residues. Per the germline V gene, CDR1 is MGHDK and CDR2 is SYGVNS. CDR3 DNA sequence: TGTGCCAGCAGTGAATCCCGACTAGCGGGCGCCGGGGAGCTGTTTTTT. Amino acid sequence: CASSESRLAGAGELFF.

J is TRBJ1-2 and V is TRBV6-6; the D gene is possibly TRBD1 (5 bases). Trimming cost V 4 bases and J 7 bases, with 10 bases left between them. Per the germline V gene, CDR1 is MNHNY and CDR2 is SVGAGI (reference sequence). CDR3 size: 12 residues. This CDR3 reads CASSSPRAGYTF. In DNA form, the CDR3 reads TGTGCCAGCAGTTCCCCCAGGGCTGGCTACACCTTC.

The J gene is TRBJ2-1, the V gene TRBV4-3; possible D gene TRBD2, 5 bases. Germline V gives CDR1 LGHNA, CDR2 YSLEER. The CDR3 sequence is 13 residues long. V was clipped by 0 bases and J by 7 bases, with 7 bases between them. CDR3 nucleotides: TGCGCCAGCAGCCAAGAACGGGGAAATGAGCAGTTCTTC. Amino acid sequence: CASSQERGNEQFF.

The CDR3 bases are TGTGCCAGCAGTTTAAGTTCCAGGGGGCGATTTCCTGGGGCCAACGTCCTGACTTTC. Protein: CASSLSSRGRFPGANVLTF. V and J are TRBV27 and TRBJ2-6; 8 nucleotides agree with TRBD1. The CDR3 consists of 19 residues. Germline values: CDR1 MNHEY, CDR2 SMNVEV (reference sequence). The V segment lost 2 bases and the J segment 2 bases; nucleotides outside the gene matches: 11.

This CDR3 is CATSRDLRSNSNQPQHF. As DNA, the CDR3 is TGTGCCACCAGCAGAGATTTGAGGTCTAATAGCAATCAGCCCCAGCATTTT. The V call is TRBV15, the J call TRBJ1-5; D is unresolved. The CDR3 spans 17 residues. In germline, CDR1 is LNHNV, CDR2 YYDKDF (reference sequence). The V end was cut by 0 bases, the J end by 0 bases, with 12 bases between. Full variable domain (missing parts from reference TRBV15 and TRBJ1-5): DAMVIQNPRYQVTQFGKPVTLSCSQTLNHNVMYWYQQKSSQAPKLLFHYYDKDFNNEADTPDNFQSRRPNTSFCFLDIRSPGLGDTAMYLCATSRDLRSNSNQPQHFGDGTRLSIL.

V is TRBV15 and J is TRBJ1-3; a possible D gene is TRBD1 (5 bases). V gave up 9 bases and J gave up 4 bases, with 19 bases separating them. Germline CDR1 is LNHNV and CDR2 is YYDKDF (reference sequence). The CDR3 sequence is 15 residues long. DNA for the CDR3: TGTGCCACGCAGGGTAGGGCAGGGTTCGGAAACACCATATATTTT. Its translation: CATQGRAGFGNTIYF.

The gene calls are TRBV19 and TRBJ1-2; 9 nucleotides align to TRBD1. CDR1 and CDR2 from the germline V gene are LNHDA and SQIVND (reference sequence). V lost 11 bases to trimming and J lost 8 bases; unmatched junction nucleotides: 9. This CDR3 spans 12 amino acids. CDR3 protein: CASTGGLYGYTF. In nucleotides, the CDR3 is TGTGCCTCTACAGGGGGCTTATACGGCTACACCTTC.

The chain combines TRBV28 with TRBJ2-7; 9 bases fit TRBD1. V gave up 6 bases and J gave up 5 bases; unmatched junction bases: 11. The CDR3 is 15 amino acids. Germline V gene lookup returns CDR1 MDHEN and CDR2 SYDVKM. The CDR3 nucleotides read TGTGCCAGCAGCCTGGGGGGACAGGGCGGTGACGAGCAGTACTTC. It is translated as CASSLGGQGGDEQYF.

V and J are TRBV9 and TRBJ2-3; D is possibly TRBD2 (6 bases). V lost 2 bases to trimming and J lost 5 bases, with 9 bases between them. Per the germline V gene, CDR1 is SGDLS and CDR2 is YYNGEE. The CDR3 is 13 residues long. As DNA, the CDR3 is TGTGCCAGCAGCGTCTGGGGAGGAGATACGCAGTATTTT. Translating it yields CASSVWGGDTQYF.

This sequence joins TRBV5-6 and TRBJ2-1, with 10 bases aligning to TRBD2. This CDR3 has 13 amino acids. The ends lost 0 bases at V and 15 bases at J; junction bases unmatched: 6. Looked up from germline, CDR1 is SGHDT and CDR2 is YYEEEE. The CDR3 DNA reads as TGTGCCAGCAGCTTGGCCTCACTAGCGGGACTGTTCTTC. Translated: CASSLASLAGLFF.

This clone was detected only once. This chain connects TRBV6-6 to TRBJ1-1; D remains ambiguous. Germline CDR1 and CDR2: MNHNY and SVGAGI (reference sequence). The CDR3 loop spans 16 amino acids. The ends were cut back, 6 bases at V and 2 bases at J, with 19 bases in the middle. CDR3 region: CASRRLEVWFNTEAFF. CDR3 nucleotide sequence: TGTGCCAGCAGGAGGTTGGAGGTTTGGTTTAACACTGAAGCTTTCTTT.

V and J are TRBV30 and TRBJ1-2; 9 positions match TRBD1. Germline CDR1 GTSNPN, CDR2 SVGIG (reference sequence). The CDR3 has 13 residues. The trim removed 3 bases at V and 2 bases at J, leaving 1 base unmatched. CDR3: CAWRTGGNYGYTF. The CDR3 bases are TGTGCCTGGAGGACAGGGGGGAACTATGGCTACACCTTC.

J is TRBJ1-5 and V is TRBV19, with 9 bases that match TRBD1. The J segment lost 5 bases and the V segment lost 5 bases, leaving 7 bases of the junction unmatched. The CDR3 has 15 amino acids. Looked up from germline, CDR1 is LNHDA and CDR2 is SQIVND (reference sequence). CDR3 nucleotides: TGTGCCAGTAGTTTGACCGGGACAGGGTATCAGCCCCAGCATTTT. Translated, it gives CASSLTGTGYQPQHF.

This chain uses TRBV4-2 with TRBJ2-7; D is possibly TRBD1 (6 bases). The V gene's germline CDR1 is LGHNA and CDR2 YNFKEQ. The germline V and J ends were trimmed by 3 bases and 2 bases, with 14 bases remaining between them. This CDR3 contains 15 residues. In DNA form, the CDR3 reads TGTGCCAGCAGCCACAACAGGGATTACCCCTACGAGCAGTACTTC. Its protein is CASSHNRDYPYEQYF.

This clone was observed a few times. The V gene is TRBV19, the J gene TRBJ2-1; D is unresolved. Germline CDR1 LNHDA, CDR2 SQIVND (reference sequence). The CDR3 sequence is 16 residues long. V gave up 6 bases and J gave up 3 bases, with 18 bases separating them. The CDR3 nucleotides are TGTGCCAGTAGACCCCAGGCTTTCATCCTCTACAATGAGCAGTTCTTC. Translation: CASRPQAFILYNEQFF.

The chain has TRBV30 and TRBJ2-3; TRBD1 matches 8 bases. Per the germline V gene, CDR1 is GTSNPN and CDR2 is SVGIG (reference sequence). V was pared by 4 bases and J by 4 bases, with 16 bases of the junction left unmatched. The CDR3 covers 17 residues. In DNA form, the CDR3 reads TGTGCCTGGATTTTGTCTACAGCCTCAGGGGGCCCAGATACGCAGTATTTT. Encoded protein: CAWILSTASGGPDTQYF.

The gene calls are TRBV27 and TRBJ1-4; TRBD1 might be the D (5 bases). Trimming cost V 1 base and J 5 bases, with 14 bases left between them. CDR1 is MNHEY, CDR2 SMNVEV, per germline (reference sequence). The CDR3 is 16 amino acids. The CDR3 DNA is TGTGCCAGCAGTTTATTGGCCCAGCAGGGCAATGAAAAACTGTTTTTT. Translation: CASSLLAQQGNEKLFF.